This TCR beta chain was identified during a study of radiation and T cells in renal cell carcinoma. The repertoire was sequenced with immunoSEQ multiplex PCR; TCRdb's copy has only in-frame clones and lacks some. The sample carries about 150,000 clones, 87% recorded once. The study's findings and limits: Top tumor clonotypes rose in blood 2 weeks post-radiation, then contracted.

Time point reported: blood 2 weeks post-SBRT. As to treatment: 15 Gy SBRT to primary tumor, nephrectomy 4 weeks later. Serial blood draws occurred at baseline and 2 and 4 weeks post-SBRT. As to this clone: The antigen is not known.

Trimming removed 3 bases at V and 6 bases at J, with 8 bases between. The CDR3 is 13 amino acids. Germline V gene sequence: CDR1 ENHRY, CDR2 SYGVKD. The sequencing here drew on blood, taken from a patient whose treatment included radiotherapy and nephrectomy. This rearrangement joins TRBV10-3 to TRBJ2-2; D not certain. This clonotype was obtained from a woman in her forties or fifties with renal cell carcinoma. Written as DNA, the CDR3 is TGTGCCATCAGTGATAGGGTATCCGGGGAGCTGTTTTTT. This translates into CAISDRVSGELFF.